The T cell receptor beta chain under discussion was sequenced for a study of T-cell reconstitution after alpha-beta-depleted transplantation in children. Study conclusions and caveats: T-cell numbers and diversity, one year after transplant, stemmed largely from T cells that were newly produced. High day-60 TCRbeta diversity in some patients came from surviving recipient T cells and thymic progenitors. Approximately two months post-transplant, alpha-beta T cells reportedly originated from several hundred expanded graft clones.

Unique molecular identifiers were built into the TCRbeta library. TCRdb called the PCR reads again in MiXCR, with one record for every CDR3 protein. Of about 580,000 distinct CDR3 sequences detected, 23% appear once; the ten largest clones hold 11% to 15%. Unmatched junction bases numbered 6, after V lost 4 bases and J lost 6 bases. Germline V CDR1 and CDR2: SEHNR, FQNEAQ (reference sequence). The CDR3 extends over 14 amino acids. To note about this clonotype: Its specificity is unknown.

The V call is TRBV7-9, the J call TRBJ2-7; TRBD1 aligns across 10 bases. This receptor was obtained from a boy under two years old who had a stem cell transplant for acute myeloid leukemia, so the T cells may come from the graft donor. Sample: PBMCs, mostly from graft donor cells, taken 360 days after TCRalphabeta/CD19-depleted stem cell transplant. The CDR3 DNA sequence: TGTGCCAGCAGCTCCGGGACAGGGGACGTCGAGCAGTACTTC. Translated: CASSSGTGDVEQYF. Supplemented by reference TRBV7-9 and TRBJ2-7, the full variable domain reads DTGVSQNPRHKITKRGQNVTFRCDPISEHNRLYWYRQTLGQGPEFLTYFQNEAQLEKSRLLSDRFSAERPKGSFSTLEIQRTEQGDSAMYLCASSSGTGDVEQYFGPGTRLTVT.